These T cell receptor beta chains were read from a single sample in a study of blood T cell dynamics during melanoma immunotherapy. The protocol was immunoSEQ multiplex PCR, while the TCRdb copy is restricted to in-frame clones and leaves out a portion. The table includes around 20,000 clones, roughly 91% detected once. The sequenced sample was blood, obtained from a patient treated with checkpoint blockade. Receptor source: a human donor with melanoma. Each CDR3 is given without its conserved first and last residue.

V gene: TRBV28
J gene: TRBJ2-5
CDR3 protein: ASSLLGRETQY

V gene: TRBV2
J gene: TRBJ2-3
CDR3 protein: ASSEQGGDTQY

V gene: TRBV7-2
J gene: TRBJ2-2
CDR3 protein: ASSPRGVRAGELF

V gene: TRBV5-1
J gene: TRBJ2-7
CDR3 protein: ASSLDRSIYEQY

V gene: TRBV10-2
J gene: TRBJ2-7
CDR3 protein: ASSESRATGGHEQY

V gene: TRBV19
J gene: TRBJ1-5
CDR3 protein: ASSIISGVRDQPQH

V gene: TRBV7-2
J gene: TRBJ2-4
CDR3 protein: ASSFGQRKNIQY

V gene: TRBV6-6
J gene: TRBJ1-5
CDR3 protein: ASSYGKYRPQH

V gene: TRBV6-1
J gene: TRBJ1-5
CDR3 protein: ASSPVAGNNQPQH

V gene: TRBV7-2
J gene: TRBJ1-3
CDR3 protein: ASSLGTVSGNTIY

V gene: TRBV5-1
J gene: TRBJ1-2
CDR3 protein: ASSLGAGGPGYT

V gene: TRBV30
J gene: TRBJ1-3
CDR3 protein: AWQQENGTTIY

V gene: TRBV21-1
J gene: TRBJ1-2
CDR3 protein: ARDEGEFYGEDYGYT

V gene: TRBV30
J gene: TRBJ2-1
CDR3 protein: AWSAIGLKSYNEQF

V gene: TRBV4-1
J gene: TRBJ2-7
CDR3 protein: ASSSSARGSSYEQY

V gene: TRBV27
J gene: TRBJ1-2
CDR3 protein: ASSPRQGNPPSNYGYT

V gene: TRBV7-9
J gene: TRBJ2-7
CDR3 protein: ASSFGTGQAGLTYEQY

V gene: TRBV18
J gene: TRBJ2-2
CDR3 protein: ASSPSASAGGFTGELF

V gene: TRBV14
J gene: TRBJ2-7
CDR3 protein: ASSPPVLAGADEQY

V gene: TRBV5-1
J gene: TRBJ2-4
CDR3 protein: ASSERTGGYIQY

V gene: TRBV19
J gene: TRBJ1-2
CDR3 protein: ASSTLEGSRAGYT

V gene: TRBV6-1
J gene: TRBJ2-1
CDR3 protein: ASHDTYNEQF

V gene: TRBV11-3
J gene: TRBJ2-2
CDR3 protein: ASRRTGGFGELF

V gene: TRBV7-3
J gene: TRBJ2-1
CDR3 protein: ASSSAGGTYNEQF

V gene: TRBV2
J gene: TRBJ1-4
CDR3 protein: ASSVQGGNEKLF

V gene: TRBV7-9
J gene: TRBJ1-2
CDR3 protein: ASSLIPVGGYT

V gene: TRBV5-4
J gene: TRBJ2-7
CDR3 protein: ASSYPLPPYEQY

V gene: TRBV30
J gene: TRBJ2-2
CDR3 protein: AWTLGQNTGELF

V gene: TRBV7-2
J gene: TRBJ1-2
CDR3 protein: ASSLEGFRYGYT

V gene: TRBV19
J gene: TRBJ2-1
CDR3 protein: ASGLGRSSYNEQF

V gene: TRBV7-2
J gene: TRBJ2-7
CDR3 protein: ASSPIGEQY

V gene: TRBV4-1
J gene: TRBJ2-1
CDR3 protein: ASSQGLSVRNEQF

V gene: TRBV13
J gene: TRBJ2-7
CDR3 protein: ASSLVWDSSYEQY

V gene: TRBV30
J gene: TRBJ1-1
CDR3 protein: AWVRGLQTEAF

V gene: TRBV11-2
J gene: TRBJ2-7
CDR3 protein: ASSVRMNYEQY

V gene: TRBV18
J gene: TRBJ2-3
CDR3 protein: ASSTDESLGDTQY

V gene: TRBV7-2
J gene: TRBJ2-1
CDR3 protein: ASSTDFSINEQF

V gene: TRBV5-1
J gene: TRBJ2-7
CDR3 protein: ASSLVAGPNEQY

V gene: TRBV4-1
J gene: TRBJ1-1
CDR3 protein: ASSQVAASTEAF

V gene: TRBV7-2
J gene: TRBJ1-5
CDR3 protein: ASSLGRGQH

V gene: TRBV9
J gene: TRBJ2-5
CDR3 protein: ASSETSGRAPETQY

V gene: TRBV6-5
J gene: TRBJ2-1
CDR3 protein: ASSYRLAGGPGEQF

V gene: TRBV5-1
J gene: TRBJ2-4
CDR3 protein: ASSTRGAAGNIQY

V gene: TRBV5-1
J gene: TRBJ2-3
CDR3 protein: ASSLVPGTDTQY

V gene: TRBV7-3
J gene: TRBJ2-2
CDR3 protein: ASSSSAGTGELF